These 5 T cell receptor beta chains were sequenced from one sample in a study of T-cell memory formation after mild COVID-19. A single record per CDR3 protein comes from TCRdb applying MiXCR to the 5' RACE reads. The table records 380,000 or so distinct CDR3 sequences, roughly 13% of them present only once. The sample taken for sequencing was PBMCs or a T cell subset sorted from them (not recorded which). The receptors derive from a man aged 18 to 29 who had mild COVID-19 (a few samples of this study predate the infection). Cell type and time point are not known.

This chain links TRBV6-5 with TRBJ2-7; 9 bases agree with TRBD1. V lost 5 bases to trimming and J lost 5 bases; unmatched junction nucleotides: 7. Per the germline V gene, CDR1 is MNHEY and CDR2 is SVGAGI. The CDR3 sequence is 14 residues long. The CDR3 region is CASSHRTGEDEQYV. The CDR3, as DNA: TGTGCCAGCAGTCACCGGACAGGGGAGGACGAGCAGTACGTC.

The chain couples TRBV12-3 or TRBV12-4 to TRBJ2-3; 7 bases fit TRBD1. The CDR3 extends over 14 amino acids. V shed 5 bases and J 5 bases; nucleotides not matched to a gene: 7. CDR3 in DNA: TGTGCCAGCAGTCCCCGACAGGGAATAGATACGCAGTATTTT. Amino acid sequence: CASSPRQGIDTQYF.

This clonotype was counted a few times. The chain employs TRBV7-2 and TRBJ2-5, with a tentative D call TRBD2 (6 bases). The germline CDR1 and CDR2 sequences are SGHTA and FQGNSA. The V end lost 5 bases, the J end lost 1 base, and 11 bases lay between the germline ends. CDR3 size: 14 residues. The CDR3 sequence: CASSPRRAQETQYF. The CDR3 DNA reads as TGTGCCAGCAGCCCCCGGAGGGCCCAAGAGACCCAGTACTTC.

Remarks on this clonotype: The germline gene is not matched at one end of the junction; a read error may be the cause. The chain joins TRBV5-6 to TRBJ1-5; 7 nucleotides align to TRBD1. CDR1 SGHDT and CDR2 YYEEEE come from the germline V gene. The CDR3 length is 15 residues. The CDR3 DNA is TGTGCCAGCGGCTTGTCCGGGACAGCGAATCAGCCCCAGCATTTT. Translating it yields CASGLSGTANQPQHF.

This clonotype was seen more than once but under ten times. The rearrangement uses TRBV4-1 and TRBJ2-3; D gene ambiguous. From germline, CDR1 is MGHRA and CDR2 YSYEKL. V was shortened by 0 bases and J by 6 bases, with 13 bases between the two germline ends. The CDR3 covers 15 residues. In DNA form, the CDR3 reads TGCGCCAGCAGCCAAGAAGACCGACCCAGGGATACGCAGTATTTT. Its protein product is CASSQEDRPRDTQYF.